The following is a TCR beta chain sequence with its context. The record originates from a study of blood T cell repertoires in COVID-19. Across the study: The origin of the acute and convalescent COVID-19 samples was the United States, Italy and Spain.

TCRdb's table, derived via immunoSEQ multiplex PCR, lists solely in-frame clones and lacks some. Seen here are more than 200,000 clones, over 75% observed once, and the top ten hold roughly 3.7%. Trimming removed 4 bases from V and 3 bases from J; junction bases left unmatched: 9. CDR1 SNHLY and CDR2 FYNNEI come from the germline V gene. CDR3 length: 16 amino acids. This clonotype was sampled from a woman aged 30 to 39 who had been exposed to COVID-19. Input material: PBMCs or T cells enriched from blood (not recorded which). The chain couples TRBV2 to TRBJ2-3; 8 positions agree with TRBD1. This chain's CDR3 is CASSARTGFETDTQYF. CDR3 nucleotide sequence: TGTGCCAGCAGTGCCCGGACAGGGTTCGAGACAGATACGCAGTATTTT.